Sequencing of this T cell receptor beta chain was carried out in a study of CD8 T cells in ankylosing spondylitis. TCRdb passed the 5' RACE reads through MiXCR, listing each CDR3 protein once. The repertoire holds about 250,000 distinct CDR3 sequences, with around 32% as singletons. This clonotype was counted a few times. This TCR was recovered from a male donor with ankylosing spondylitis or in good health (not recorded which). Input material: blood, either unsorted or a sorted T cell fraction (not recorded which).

Here the CDR3 DNA reads TGTGCCAGCAGGCGGTCCCAGGGGGAAAAACTGTTTTTT. Its translation: CASRRSQGEKLFF. The chain joins TRBV6-1 to TRBJ1-4; perhaps TRBD1 as D (6 bases). V gave up 6 bases and J gave up 8 bases, with 13 bases separating them. Looked up from germline, CDR1 is MNHNS and CDR2 is SASEGT. The CDR3 length is 13 residues.